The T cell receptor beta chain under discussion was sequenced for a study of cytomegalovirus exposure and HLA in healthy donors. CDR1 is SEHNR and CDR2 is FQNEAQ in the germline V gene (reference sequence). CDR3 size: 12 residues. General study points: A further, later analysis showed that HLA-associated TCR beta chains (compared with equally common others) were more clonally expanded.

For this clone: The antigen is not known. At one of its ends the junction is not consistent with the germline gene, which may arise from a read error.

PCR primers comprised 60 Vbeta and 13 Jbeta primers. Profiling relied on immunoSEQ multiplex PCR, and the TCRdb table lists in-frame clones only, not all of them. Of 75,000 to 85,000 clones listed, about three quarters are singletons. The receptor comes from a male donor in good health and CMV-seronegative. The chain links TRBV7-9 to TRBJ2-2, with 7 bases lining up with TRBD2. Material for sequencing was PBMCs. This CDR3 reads CSSGAQGGELFF. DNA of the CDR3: TGTTCCAGCGGGGCCCAAGGGGGGGAGCTGTTTTTT.